Sequencing of this T cell receptor beta chain was carried out in a study of blood T cell repertoires in COVID-19. Study details: Both acute and convalescent COVID-19 samples were obtained from the United States, Italy and Spain. From T cells, B-cell-depleted T cells, or PBMCs came the material, which was cDNA or gDNA.

Authors' methods: Scientists estimated how many nucleated cells there were by amplifying reference gene primers. Clones were sequenced by immunoSEQ multiplex PCR, and TCRdb holds only the in-frame ones, with some missing. The D gene and trimming were derived from the DNA, and the V and J assignments and clone size from that table. In the table there are 60,000 or so clones, roughly 93% of which are singletons. The source of this sequence is a human donor in a cohort sampled during active COVID-19. Specimen: peripheral blood.

Here the CDR3 DNA reads TGTGCCAGTAGCACGACAGGGGGGAACACCGGGGAGCTGTTTTTT. Protein: CASSTTGGNTGELFF. The V call is TRBV19, the J call TRBJ2-2, with 9 bases aligning to TRBD1. V shed 6 bases, J shed 1 base, and the junction held 3 bases outside the gene matches. The CDR3 covers 15 residues. CDR1 and CDR2 from the germline V gene are LNHDA and SQIVND (reference sequence).